These 27 T cell receptor beta chains came from one sample sequenced in a study of CD8 T cells in ankylosing spondylitis. TCRdb used MiXCR to reprocess the 5' RACE reads, holding one entry per CDR3 protein. The table lists around 150,000 distinct CDR3 sequences, around 18% of them singletons. Source material: blood, either unsorted or a sorted T cell fraction (not recorded which). The receptor source for this set is a male donor with ankylosing spondylitis or in good health (not recorded which).

The sample holds a few counts of this clonotype. This rearrangement joins TRBV12-3 or TRBV12-4 to TRBJ2-2; perhaps TRBD1 as D (5 bases). The CDR3 consists of 15 residues. The germline V and J ends were trimmed by 5 bases and 4 bases, with 14 bases remaining between them. This chain's CDR3 is CASSHPGHLTGELFF. CDR3 nucleotides: TGTGCCAGCAGTCACCCAGGACACCTCACCGGGGAGCTGTTTTTT.

The sample holds a few counts of this clonotype. The rearrangement joins TRBV10-3 to TRBJ1-2; D remains unclear. Trimming took off 0 bases at V and 8 bases at J, with 7 bases between the two ends. CDR3 length: 12 amino acids. The germline gives CDR1 ENHRY, CDR2 SYGVKD. The CDR3 DNA reads as TGTGCCATCAGTGAGTCGGGAGACGGCTACACCTTC. Translating gives CAISESGDGYTF.

The sample holds many counts of this clonotype. The chain links TRBV19 to TRBJ1-6, with 8 nucleotides matching TRBD1. CDR3 length: 15 residues. The germline V gene has CDR1 LNHDA and CDR2 SQIVND (reference sequence). V shed 4 bases and J 9 bases; nucleotides not matched to a gene: 8. This chain's CDR3 is CASSTSGTGSSPLHF. CDR3 in DNA: TGTGCCAGTAGTACCTCCGGGACAGGCAGTTCACCCCTCCACTTT.

The table lists this clonotype with many counts. The genes are TRBV28 and TRBJ2-7; the match to TRBD1 covers 7 bases. Germline loops: CDR1 MDHEN, CDR2 SYDVKM. This CDR3 has 14 residues. V shed 7 bases, J shed 4 bases, and the junction held 10 bases outside the gene matches. The CDR3 bases are TGTGCCAGCACAAGATTCAGGGGGAGATACGAGCAGTACTTC. Amino acid sequence: CASTRFRGRYEQYF. Filled out from reference TRBV28 and TRBJ2-7, the complete variable domain reads DVKVTQSSRYLVKRTGEKVFLECVQDMDHENMFWYRQDPGLGLRLIYFSYDVKMKEKGDIPEGYSVSREKKERFSLILESASTNQTSMYLCASTRFRGRYEQYFGPGTRLTVT.

The gene calls are TRBV5-1 and TRBJ2-7; TRBD1 matches 8 bases. Losses at the gene ends were 3 bases for V and 4 bases for J; bases not matched to a gene: 6. Germline CDR1 reads SGHRS; CDR2 reads YFSETQ. The CDR3 is 14 residues long. The CDR3 bases are TGCGCCAGCAGCTCACAGGGGGGCGATTACGAGCAGTACTTC. Translated, it gives CASSSQGGDYEQYF.

This clonotype was observed at least ten times. CDR3 protein: CASSLGLAGVGEQFF. The CDR3 DNA sequence: TGTGCCAGCAGTTTGGGACTAGCGGGCGTGGGTGAGCAGTTCTTC. The V call is TRBV12-3 or TRBV12-4, the J call TRBJ2-1, with 12 bases identical to TRBD2. After removal of 3 bases from V and 9 bases from J, the junction contained 6 bases not matched to a gene. This CDR3 spans 15 amino acids.

This clonotype has a single count. This chain links TRBV5-1 with TRBJ1-6, with a tentative D call TRBD1 (6 bases). The CDR3 consists of 14 residues. Looked up from germline, CDR1 is SGHRS and CDR2 is YFSETQ. V shed 0 bases and J shed 10 bases, with 11 bases lying between them. The chain's CDR3 is CASSLGQEPSPLHF. The CDR3 coding sequence is TGCGCCAGCAGCTTGGGACAGGAGCCCTCACCCCTCCACTTT.

This clonotype was recorded at least ten times. The chain links TRBV2 to TRBJ1-1; 9 bases are a match to TRBD1. The CDR3 runs to 13 residues. The V segment lost 6 bases and the J segment 5 bases; nucleotides outside the gene matches: 4. The V gene's germline CDR1 is SNHLY and CDR2 FYNNEI. The CDR3 sequence: CASRGQGKTEAFF. As DNA, the CDR3 is TGTGCCAGCAGGGGACAGGGAAAGACTGAAGCTTTCTTT.

This clonotype has at least ten counts. The V and J genes are TRBV12-3 or TRBV12-4 and TRBJ1-5; D perhaps matches TRBD1 (5 bases). Trimming shortened V by 6 bases and J by 5 bases, and 14 bases separated the two germline ends. CDR3 length: 14 amino acids. The CDR3 DNA reads as TGTGCCAGCAGCCCGGCGGGGGGGTATCAGCCCCAGCATTTT. Translated: CASSPAGGYQPQHF.

This clonotype has at least ten counts. The genes are TRBV19 and TRBJ2-3; possible D gene TRBD1, 5 bases. The CDR3 has 16 residues. Germline loops: CDR1 LNHDA, CDR2 SQIVND (reference sequence). V was shortened by 4 bases and J by 0 bases, with 14 bases between the two germline ends. CDR3 DNA: TGTGCCAGTAGTAACCCGACAGACGCTAGCACAGATACGCAGTATTTT. Amino acid sequence: CASSNPTDASTDTQYF. Variable domain in full (rest from reference TRBV19 and TRBJ2-3): DGGITQSPKYLFRKEGQNVTLSCEQNLNHDAMYWYRQDPGQGLRLIYYSQIVNDFQKGDIAEGYSVSREKKESFPLTVTSAQKNPTAFYLCASSNPTDASTDTQYFGPGTRLTVL.

The rearrangement uses TRBV10-3 and TRBJ1-2; the D is unclear. Trimming removed 10 bases at V and 1 base at J, with 10 bases between. The CDR3 spans 12 residues. Germline V gives CDR1 ENHRY, CDR2 SYGVKD. The CDR3 region is CATGTDNYGYTF. The CDR3 nucleotides are TGTGCCACCGGTACAGATAACTATGGCTACACCTTC.

This clonotype was counted many times. This chain connects TRBV3-1 to TRBJ1-1; D is possibly TRBD1 (5 bases). This CDR3 has 16 amino acids. V shed 7 bases and J shed 0 bases, with 18 bases lying between them. Germline V CDR1 and CDR2: LGHDT, YNNKEL (reference sequence). CDR3 region: CASTDGAGIMNTEAFF. DNA for the CDR3: TGTGCCAGCACCGACGGAGCAGGGATCATGAACACTGAAGCTTTCTTT.

This clonotype was observed a few times. This sequence joins TRBV12-3 or TRBV12-4 and TRBJ2-5; a weak D match, TRBD2 (7 bases). This CDR3 comprises 16 residues. V was cut by 6 bases and J by 5 bases, with 22 bases left in between. This CDR3 is CASSRGADGSWETQYF. The DNA for the CDR3 is TGTGCCAGCAGCCGGGGGGCCGACGGTTCATGGGAGACCCAGTACTTC.

This clonotype has a count of ten or more. V is TRBV28 and J is TRBJ2-7, with 7 positions matching TRBD1. From germline, CDR1 is MDHEN and CDR2 SYDVKM. The CDR3 is made up of 14 amino acids. Unmatched junction bases numbered 8, after V lost 6 bases and J lost 3 bases. The CDR3 DNA reads TGTGCCAGCAGAAGATCCGGGACAGTCTACGAGCAGTACTTC. The encoded protein is CASRRSGTVYEQYF. The variable domain in full, completed from reference TRBV28 and TRBJ2-7, reads DVKVTQSSRYLVKRTGEKVFLECVQDMDHENMFWYRQDPGLGLRLIYFSYDVKMKEKGDIPEGYSVSREKKERFSLILESASTNQTSMYLCASRRSGTVYEQYFGPGTRLTVT.

This clonotype has more than one count but fewer than ten. The genes are TRBV20-1 and TRBJ2-6, with 10 bases aligning to TRBD2. Trimming at V came to 3 bases and at J to 0 bases, leaving 5 bases not matched to a gene. The CDR3 is 17 amino acids. The V gene's germline CDR1 is DFQATT and CDR2 SNEGSKA (reference sequence). The CDR3 is CSASITSGVSGANVLTF. As DNA, the CDR3 is TGCAGTGCTAGTATTACTAGCGGGGTCTCTGGGGCCAACGTCCTGACTTTC.

The chain carries TRBV5-6 and TRBJ1-1, with D maybe TRBD1 (5 bases). CDR1 and CDR2 from the germline V gene are SGHDT and YYEEEE. The CDR3 has 14 residues. The V end was cut by 2 bases, the J end by 5 bases, with 13 bases between. CDR3 bases: TGTGCCAGCAGCTTATGGCCGCGGGGGACTGAAGCTTTCTTT. Its translation is CASSLWPRGTEAFF.

This clonotype was seen repeatedly, ten times or more. The chain has TRBV7-8 and TRBJ2-3, with no clear D. V was shortened by 3 bases and J by 5 bases, with 9 bases between the two germline ends. This CDR3 is built from 13 residues. Germline-derived CDR1 and CDR2 are SGHVS and FQNEAQ. CDR3 region: CASSLAQRDTQYF. The CDR3 DNA is TGTGCCAGCAGCTTGGCGCAGAGAGATACGCAGTATTTT.

The V gene is TRBV2, the J gene TRBJ2-7, with D perhaps TRBD2 (5 bases). The CDR3 has 11 amino acids. V dropped 6 bases and J dropped 5 bases, with 8 bases sitting between them. Germline V gene data show CDR1 as SNHLY and CDR2 as FYNNEI. Here the CDR3 DNA reads TGTGCCAGCAGAGACTATCACGAGCAGTACTTC. Translating it yields CASRDYHEQYF.

This clonotype was seen only a few times. This chain uses TRBV7-6 with TRBJ1-4, with 7 bases that match TRBD1. Germline CDR1 and CDR2: SGHVS and FNYEAQ. The CDR3 covers 16 residues. Unmatched junction bases numbered 6, after V lost 5 bases and J lost 0 bases. The CDR3 reads CASSVTGSPTNEKLFF. CDR3 in DNA: TGTGCCAGCAGCGTGACAGGGTCACCAACTAATGAAAAACTGTTTTTT.

The V and J genes are TRBV6-1 and TRBJ1-4; TRBD1 is a possible D gene (5 bases). Germline V gene data show CDR1 as MNHNS and CDR2 as SASEGT. Trimming pared 3 bases from V and 7 bases from J, leaving 18 bases between. The CDR3 has 16 residues. CDR3 in amino acids: CASSEVQGPGGEKLFF. The CDR3 DNA sequence: TGTGCCAGCAGTGAGGTTCAGGGCCCGGGAGGTGAAAAACTGTTTTTT.

This clonotype showed up just a few times. This chain joins TRBV9 and TRBJ2-7, with D perhaps TRBD2 (5 bases). V was shortened by 3 bases and J by 3 bases, with 10 bases between the two germline ends. This CDR3 contains 13 residues. The germline CDR1 and CDR2 sequences are SGDLS and YYNGEE. CDR3 DNA sequence: TGTGCCAGCAGCGGCCCTGCGGGCTACGAGCAGTACTTC. It yields the protein CASSGPAGYEQYF.

V and J are TRBV28 and TRBJ1-2, with a weak D call TRBD1 (6 bases). Trimming stripped 3 bases from V and 5 bases from J, with 10 bases between. This CDR3 comprises 13 residues. The germline CDR1 and CDR2 sequences are MDHEN and SYDVKM. The CDR3 nucleotides are TGTGCCAGCAGTTTTGAGGGGGGTTATGGCTACACCTTC. It translates to CASSFEGGYGYTF.

This clonotype was counted at least ten times. V is TRBV12-3 or TRBV12-4 and J is TRBJ1-5, with 8 nucleotides matching TRBD1. The CDR3 covers 14 residues. Germline trimming cut 6 bases from V and 3 bases from J; bases unmatched to any gene: 4. In nucleotides, the CDR3 is TGTGCCAGCAGAAGGACAGGGAACAATCAGCCCCAGCATTTT. Its translation is CASRRTGNNQPQHF.

The rearrangement links TRBV29-1 to TRBJ2-1; tentative D call: TRBD2 (5 bases). Germline V CDR1 and CDR2: SQVTM, ANQGSEA. With 4 bases removed from V and 0 bases from J, the gap between germline ends came to 10 bases. The CDR3 covers 14 residues. The DNA for the CDR3 is TGCAGCGTTGTCGGACTGAACTCCTACAATGAGCAGTTCTTC. Protein: CSVVGLNSYNEQFF.

This clonotype was counted many times. V gene TRBV4-1 combines with J gene TRBJ1-2, with a possible D match to TRBD1 (6 bases). This CDR3 spans 15 amino acids. CDR1 is MGHRA, CDR2 YSYEKL, per germline. The germline V and J ends were trimmed by 0 bases and 4 bases, with 12 bases remaining between them. The CDR3 reads CASSQEGEGGYGYTF. CDR3 sequence (DNA): TGCGCCAGCAGCCAAGAGGGGGAAGGGGGCTATGGCTACACCTTC.

The chain carries TRBV6-4 and TRBJ2-2; 9 nucleotides match TRBD1. Germline CDR1 is MRHNA and CDR2 is SNTAGT. The CDR3 totals 14 residues. The V gene end was trimmed by 3 bases and the J gene end by 9 bases; junction bases not matched to a gene: 5. The CDR3 nucleotides read TGTGCCAGCAGTGAGGGACAGGGCCCCCGGGAGCTGTTTTTT. Translation gives CASSEGQGPRELFF.

The chain couples TRBV28 to TRBJ2-2; D might be TRBD1 or TRBD2, each matching 6 bases. CDR1 and CDR2 from the germline V gene are MDHEN and SYDVKM. The length of the CDR3 is 15 residues. The ends were cut back, 4 bases at V and 5 bases at J, with 14 bases in the middle. CDR3 in DNA: TGTGCCAGCAGTTGGGACTTTAGGGGGACCGGGGAGCTGTTTTTT. It specifies CASSWDFRGTGELFF.